This TCR beta chain was captured by sequencing in a study of T cell responses to AZD1222 COVID-19 vaccine. The assay was immunoSEQ multiplex PCR, and TCRdb's table has in-frame clones only and misses some. The data show almost 95,000 clones, with around 85% seen just once and more than 4% held by the top ten. CDR1 is MNHEY and CDR2 is SVGEGT in the germline V gene. The CDR3 totals 15 residues. Trimming removed 6 bases from V and 5 bases from J; junction bases left unmatched: 13. This chain uses TRBV6-2 or TRBV6-3 with TRBJ2-7; 7 bases map to TRBD2. The receptor was derived from an adult who received the AZD1222 COVID-19 vaccine. This specimen consisted of peripheral blood, obtained 28 days after the second AZD1222 dose. CDR3 in DNA: TGTGCCAGCAGCCTCCCGGGCAGCGGGAATAACGAGCAGTACTTC. Translating it yields CASSLPGSGNNEQYF.